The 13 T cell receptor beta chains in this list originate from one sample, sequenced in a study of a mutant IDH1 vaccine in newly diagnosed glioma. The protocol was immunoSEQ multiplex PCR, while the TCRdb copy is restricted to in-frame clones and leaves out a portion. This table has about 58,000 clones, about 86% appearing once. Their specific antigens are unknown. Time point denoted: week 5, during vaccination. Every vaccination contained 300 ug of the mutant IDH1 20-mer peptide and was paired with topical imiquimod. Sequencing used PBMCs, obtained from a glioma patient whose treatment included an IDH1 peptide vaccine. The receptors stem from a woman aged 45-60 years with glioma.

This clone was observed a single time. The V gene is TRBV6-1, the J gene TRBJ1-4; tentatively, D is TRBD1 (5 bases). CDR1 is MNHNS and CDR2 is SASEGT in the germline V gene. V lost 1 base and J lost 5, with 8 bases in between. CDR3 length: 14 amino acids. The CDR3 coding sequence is TGTGCCAGCAGTGAAGTGGCAGGGAATGAAAAACTGTTTTTT. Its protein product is CASSEVAGNEKLFF.

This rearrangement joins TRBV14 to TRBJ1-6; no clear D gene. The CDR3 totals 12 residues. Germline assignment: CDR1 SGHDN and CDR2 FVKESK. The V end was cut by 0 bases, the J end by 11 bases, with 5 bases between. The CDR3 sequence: CASSQDRPPLHF. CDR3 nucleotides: TGTGCCAGCAGCCAAGATCGGCCACCCCTCCACTTT.

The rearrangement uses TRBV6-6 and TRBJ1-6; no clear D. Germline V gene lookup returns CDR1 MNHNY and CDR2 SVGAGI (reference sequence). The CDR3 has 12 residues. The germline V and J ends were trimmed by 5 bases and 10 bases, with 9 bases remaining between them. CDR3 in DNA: TGTGCCAGCAGTCCCCGGGCGTCACCCCTCCACTTT. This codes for CASSPRASPLHF.

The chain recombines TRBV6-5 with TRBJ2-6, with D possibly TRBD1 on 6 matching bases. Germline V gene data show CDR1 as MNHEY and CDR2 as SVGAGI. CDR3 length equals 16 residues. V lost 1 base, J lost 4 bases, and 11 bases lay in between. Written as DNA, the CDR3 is TGTGCCAGCAGTTACTATACAGGGTCCGGGGCCAACGTCCTGACTTTC. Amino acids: CASSYYTGSGANVLTF.

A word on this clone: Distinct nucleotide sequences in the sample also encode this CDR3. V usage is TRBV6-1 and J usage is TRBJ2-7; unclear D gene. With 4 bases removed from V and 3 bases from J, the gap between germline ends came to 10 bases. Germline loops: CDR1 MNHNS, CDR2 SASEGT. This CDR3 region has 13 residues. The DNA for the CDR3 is TGTGCCAGCAGTGCAGGCGGCGGCTACGAGCAGTACTTC. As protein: CASSAGGGYEQYF.

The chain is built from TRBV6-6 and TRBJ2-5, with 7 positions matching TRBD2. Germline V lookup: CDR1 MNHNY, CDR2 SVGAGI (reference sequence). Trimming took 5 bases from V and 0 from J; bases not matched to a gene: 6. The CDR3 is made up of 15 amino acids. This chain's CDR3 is CASSQTSLYQETQYF. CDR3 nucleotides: TGTGCCAGCAGTCAGACTAGCCTGTACCAAGAGACCCAGTACTTC.

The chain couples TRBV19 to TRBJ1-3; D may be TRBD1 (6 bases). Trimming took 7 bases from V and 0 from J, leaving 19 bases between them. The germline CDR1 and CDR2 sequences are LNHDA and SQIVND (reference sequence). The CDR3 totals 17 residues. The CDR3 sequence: CASIPLDRPYSGNTIYF. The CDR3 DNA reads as TGTGCCAGTATCCCCCTCGACAGGCCTTACTCTGGAAACACCATATATTTT.

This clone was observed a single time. The CDR3 nucleotides are TGTGCCAGTAGTATGTACCCAGGGGAGAATCAGCCCCAGCATTTT. Translation gives CASSMYPGENQPQHF. This chain uses TRBV19 with TRBJ1-5, with a possible D match to TRBD1 (6 bases). Deletions cut 3 bases from V and 4 bases from J, with 13 bases between. The CDR3 runs to 15 residues. The V gene's germline CDR1 is LNHDA and CDR2 SQIVND (reference sequence).

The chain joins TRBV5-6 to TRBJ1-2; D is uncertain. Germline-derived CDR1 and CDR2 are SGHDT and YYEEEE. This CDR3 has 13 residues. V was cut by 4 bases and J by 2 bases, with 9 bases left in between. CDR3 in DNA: TGTGCCAGCAGCCGGTACGCAAACTATGGCTACACCTTC. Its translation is CASSRYANYGYTF.

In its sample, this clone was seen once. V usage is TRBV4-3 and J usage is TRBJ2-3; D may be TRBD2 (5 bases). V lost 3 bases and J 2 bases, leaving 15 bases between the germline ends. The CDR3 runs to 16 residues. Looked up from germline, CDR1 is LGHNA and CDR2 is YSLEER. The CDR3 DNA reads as TGCGCCAGCAGCCAGTCCCGTGGCGGGCACACAGATACGCAGTATTTT. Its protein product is CASSQSRGGHTDTQYF.

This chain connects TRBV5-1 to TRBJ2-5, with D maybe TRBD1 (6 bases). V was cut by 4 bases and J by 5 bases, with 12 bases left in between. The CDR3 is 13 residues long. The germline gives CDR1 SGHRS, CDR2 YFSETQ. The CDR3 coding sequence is TGCGCCAGCAGCCTACAGGGTTCGGAGACCCAGTACTTC. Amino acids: CASSLQGSETQYF.

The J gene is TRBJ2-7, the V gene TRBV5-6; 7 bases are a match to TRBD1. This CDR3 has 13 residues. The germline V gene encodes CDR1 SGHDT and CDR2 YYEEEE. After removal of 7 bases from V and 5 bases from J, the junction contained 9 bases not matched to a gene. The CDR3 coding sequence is TGTGCCAGCGGCAAGACAGGGATAGACGAGCAGTACTTC. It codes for CASGKTGIDEQYF.

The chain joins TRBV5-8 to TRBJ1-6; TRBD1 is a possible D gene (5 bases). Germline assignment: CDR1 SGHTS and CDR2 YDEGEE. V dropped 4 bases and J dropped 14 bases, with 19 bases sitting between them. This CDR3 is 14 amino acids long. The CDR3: CASSPRAPPSTLHF. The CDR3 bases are TGTGCCAGCAGCCCCAGGGCCCCGCCGTCAACCCTCCACTTT.